This entry lists 17 T cell receptor beta chains sequenced from one sample in a study of blood T cell repertoires in COVID-19. Method: immunoSEQ multiplex PCR; TCRdb's copy keeps in-frame clones and lacks some. The table records about 95,000 clones, roughly nine tenths of them present only once. The sequencing input was peripheral blood. All receptors derive from a woman aged 65 to 85 with acute or convalescent COVID-19.

Comments on this clone: The junction shows a germline mismatch at one end, possibly a read error. The chain combines TRBV24-1 with TRBJ2-5; TRBD2 might be the D (6 bases). CDR1 and CDR2 from the germline V gene are KGHDR and SFDVKD. The CDR3 runs 12 residues. The CDR3 DNA reads TGTGCCTCCAGCACGGGGGAAGAGACCCAGTACTTC. This encodes CASSTGEETQYF.

This chain links TRBV6-5 with TRBJ2-1; TRBD2 matches at 9 bases. Trimming cost V 4 bases and J 10 bases; bases outside gene matches: 11. This CDR3 has 15 residues. Germline V lookup: CDR1 MNHEY, CDR2 SVGAGI. Here the CDR3 reads CASSSPYLSGGEQFF. The CDR3 DNA reads TGTGCCAGCAGTTCCCCGTATCTGAGCGGGGGGGAGCAGTTCTTC.

V gene TRBV27 combines with J gene TRBJ1-1; 10 bases match TRBD1. The CDR3 is made up of 14 amino acids. Trimming took 3 bases from V and 5 from J; bases not matched to a gene: 3. Germline assignment: CDR1 MNHEY and CDR2 SMNVEV (reference sequence). The CDR3 reads CASSFGQGETEAFF. Written as DNA, the CDR3 is TGTGCCAGCAGTTTCGGACAGGGGGAAACTGAAGCTTTCTTT.

In regard to this clone: The same CDR3 also results from other DNA sequences found in this sample. The chain combines TRBV11-2 with TRBJ2-1, with D tentatively TRBD1 (6 bases). CDR1 SGHAT and CDR2 FQNNGV come from the germline V gene. Trimming pared 1 base from V and 9 bases from J, leaving 13 bases between. CDR3 length: 14 residues. CDR3 nucleotides: TGTGCCAGCAGCTTAGGGGGGCTAGCTAGTGAGCAGTTCTTC. Amino acids: CASSLGGLASEQFF.

The CDR3 nucleotides read TGTGCCAGCAGTTCCACTAGCGGGGGATACAATGAGCAGTTCTTC. Its protein is CASSSTSGGYNEQFF. This chain connects TRBV6-2 or TRBV6-3 to TRBJ2-1; 11 nucleotides agree with TRBD2. CDR3 length: 15 residues. The V and J ends lost 4 bases and 4 bases, in that order; junction bases with no gene match: 3. CDR1 is MNHEY and CDR2 is SVGEGT in the germline V gene.

The gene calls are TRBV28 and TRBJ1-2; D unresolved. V gave up 5 bases and J gave up 2 bases, with 6 bases separating them. This CDR3 region has 12 residues. The germline V gene has CDR1 MDHEN and CDR2 SYDVKM. The CDR3 loop is CASSAANYGYTF. The CDR3 DNA is TGTGCCAGCAGTGCAGCGAACTATGGCTACACCTTC.

The chain uses TRBV5-1 and TRBJ1-4, with 8 positions matching TRBD1. CDR1 and CDR2 from the germline V gene are SGHRS and YFSETQ. There are 17 residues in the CDR3. V lost 5 bases to trimming and J lost 8 bases; unmatched junction nucleotides: 17. The CDR3 sequence is CASSPIMPTGEGEKLFF. The CDR3 DNA reads TGCGCCAGCAGTCCTATTATGCCGACAGGGGAAGGAGAAAAACTGTTTTTT.

This clone was recorded a few times. The chain carries TRBV7-9 and TRBJ1-4; 7 positions agree with TRBD1. The germline V gene encodes CDR1 SEHNR and CDR2 FQNEAQ (reference sequence). With V trimmed by 4 bases and J by 4 bases, 12 bases remained unmatched. The length of the CDR3 is 17 residues. CDR3 coding DNA: TGTGCCAGCAGCTCTAACTTACAGGGGATCCTTAATGAAAAACTGTTTTTT. Protein: CASSSNLQGILNEKLFF.

The chain joins TRBV18 to TRBJ2-5; a possible D gene is TRBD2 (5 bases). Germline V lookup: CDR1 KGHSH, CDR2 LQKENI. The CDR3 contains 14 residues. Between the trimmed V and J ends, which lost 1 base and 3 bases, there was a span of 9 bases. The CDR3: CASSPRELKETQYF. The CDR3 DNA reads TGTGCCAGCTCACCACGGGAGTTAAAAGAGACCCAGTACTTC. The full variable domain, its missing parts supplied by reference TRBV18 and TRBJ2-5, is NAGVMQNPRHLVRRRGQEARLRCSPMKGHSHVYWYRQLPEEGLKFMVYLQKENIIDESGMPKERFSAEFPKEGPSILRIQQVVRGDSAAYFCASSPRELKETQYFGPGTRLLVL.

This clone was counted only a few times. V usage is TRBV5-1 and J usage is TRBJ1-1; weak D call: TRBD1 (6 bases). Germline V gives CDR1 SGHRS, CDR2 YFSETQ. The V gene lost 0 bases and the J gene lost 1 base, with 10 bases spanning the gap. CDR3 length: 15 amino acids. The CDR3 bases are TGCGCCAGCAGCTTGGAACCGGACAGGAACACTGAAGCTTTCTTT. It translates to CASSLEPDRNTEAFF.

The chain carries TRBV27 and TRBJ1-2, with D maybe TRBD1 (6 bases). The CDR3 length is 14 residues. V lost 0 bases, J lost 7 bases, and 12 bases lay in between. Germline CDR1 MNHEY, CDR2 SMNVEV (reference sequence). The CDR3 protein is CASSLSGGRPGYTF. In nucleotides, the CDR3 is TGTGCCAGCAGTTTATCGGGGGGGCGTCCTGGCTACACCTTC.

This clone was observed a handful of times. V is TRBV21-1 and J is TRBJ1-6; the table's D call, TRBD1, has no DNA check behind it. TRBV21-1 is annotated as a pseudogene. The CDR3 has 12 residues. The CDR3 bases are TGTGCCAGCAACACGTGGCTCTCACCCCTCCACTTT. Protein sequence: CASNTWLSPLHF.

The CDR3 coding sequence is TGCGCCAGCAGCTTGATAGGGGCTAGCGGCTCAGATACGCAGTATTTT. Amino acid sequence: CASSLIGASGSDTQYF. This sequence joins TRBV5-1 and TRBJ2-3; 7 bases are shared with TRBD2. V shed 1 base and J 4 bases; nucleotides not matched to a gene: 9. This CDR3 spans 16 amino acids. Germline V gene data show CDR1 as SGHRS and CDR2 as YFSETQ.

The V and J genes are TRBV3-1 (or the pseudogene TRBV3-2) and TRBJ1-1; D is unclear. With 4 bases removed from V and 8 bases from J, the gap between germline ends came to 14 bases. The CDR3 consists of 13 residues. Germline V gives CDR1 LGHDT, CDR2 YNNKEL (reference sequence). The CDR3 here is CASSPRGSREAFF. As DNA, the CDR3 is TGTGCCAGCAGCCCCCGGGGTTCGAGGGAAGCTTTCTTT.

The chain employs TRBV28 and TRBJ2-7, with D possibly matching TRBD2 (5 bases). From germline, CDR1 is MDHEN and CDR2 SYDVKM. This CDR3 has 15 residues. Deletions cut 6 bases from V and 1 base from J, with 16 bases between. The CDR3 region has the DNA TGTGCCAGCAGCCTTGGAGGACTCGGATCCTACGAGCAGTACTTC. Translation: CASSLGGLGSYEQYF.

The J gene is TRBJ1-4, the V gene TRBV19; 7 bases map to TRBD1. The V segment lost 5 bases and the J segment 8 bases; nucleotides outside the gene matches: 8. The germline CDR1 and CDR2 sequences are LNHDA and SQIVND (reference sequence). The length of the CDR3 is 14 residues. The CDR3, as DNA: TGTGCCAGTAGTGTAACAGGGGCCACGGAAAAACTGTTTTTT. It yields the protein CASSVTGATEKLFF.

This chain links TRBV28 with TRBJ1-5; D remains ambiguous. The length of the CDR3 is 13 residues. Germline CDR1 MDHEN, CDR2 SYDVKM. V was pared by 2 bases and J by 6 bases, with 8 bases between. CDR3 nucleotide sequence: TGTGCCAGCAGTTTAACGGTGAGTCAGCCCCAGCATTTT. It encodes CASSLTVSQPQHF.